A selection of T cell receptor beta chains follows, all from one sample in a study of early T cells in non-severe SARS-CoV-2 infection. TCRdb re-derived calls from the 5' RACE reads in MiXCR, one entry per CDR3 protein. The data show some 96,000 distinct CDR3 sequences, with 15% seen just once and less than 7% held by the top ten. The sequencing sample was made of whole blood. These receptors came from an adult who was a healthcare worker with PCR-confirmed SARS-CoV-2 infection or an uninfected control (not recorded which). Both conserved end residues are part of each CDR3. Each record gives: J gene, clone size, V gene, D gene, CDR3 DNA, CDR3 protein. D genes are given only for firm matches. Size is omitted from some rows. Given values are once, few, many or a class for expanded clones.

>TRBJ2-3|.|TRBV28|.
TGTGCCAGCAGTCTAGGAGGACGTGATACGCAGTATTTT
CASSLGGRDTQYF
>TRBJ1-1|.|TRBV6-5|TRBD1
TGTGCCAGCAGTTGGGGAGGGACAGGGATGAACACTGAAGCTTTCTTT
CASSWGGTGMNTEAFF
>TRBJ2-2|.|TRBV28|.
TGTGCCAGCAGTTTTAGGGTCTACACCGGGGAGCTGTTTTTT
CASSFRVYTGELFF
>TRBJ2-1|few|TRBV29-1|.
TGCAGCGTTGAAGATCAGGCTGTCTCCTACAATGAGCAGTTCTTC
CSVEDQAVSYNEQFF
>TRBJ2-7|.|TRBV27|.
TGTGCCAGCAGCCCGGGGTGGGGAGGCTACGAGCAGTACTTC
CASSPGWGGYEQYF
>TRBJ2-1|.|TRBV19|TRBD2
TGTGCCAGTAGTATTAGTCTAGCGGGAGGGCAACTGGATGAGCAGTTCTTC
CASSISLAGGQLDEQFF
>TRBJ1-1|few|TRBV12-3/TRBV12-4|.
TGTGCCAGCAGTTTCGTGGAGAACACTGAAGCTTTCTTT
CASSFVENTEAFF
>TRBJ1-2|few|TRBV3-1|.
TGTGCCAGCAGCCAGCCAGGATATGGCTACACCTTC
CASSQPGYGYTF
>TRBJ2-3|.|TRBV28|TRBD2
TGTGCCAGCTCCCTACCCGGGGCGGGAGGGCCAACAGATACGCAGTATTTT
CASSLPGAGGPTDTQYF
>TRBJ1-6|.|TRBV6-4|.
TGTGCCAGCAGTGACAGGGATAATTCACCCCTCCACTTT
CASSDRDNSPLHF
>TRBJ2-3|many|TRBV6-6|.
TGTGCCAGCAGTGGTTTTCGCGGGAGCACAGATACGCAGTATTTT
CASSGFRGSTDTQYF
>TRBJ2-1|many|TRBV20-1|TRBD2
TGCAGTGCTAGGGCGGGAGGGCGTGTAGACAATGAGCAGTTCTTC
CSARAGGRVDNEQFF
>TRBJ2-7|few|TRBV14|.
TGTGCCAGCAGCCCTTTTCGCGGCGAGCAGTACTTC
CASSPFRGEQYF
>TRBJ1-2|.|TRBV28|TRBD1
TGTGCCAGCAGAGAACAGGGGGCAGTTCTAGGAGGCTACACCTTC
CASREQGAVLGGYTF
>TRBJ2-7|.|TRBV10-3|.
TGTGCCACCACCGACGGGGGTTCCTACGAGCAGTACTTC
CATTDGGSYEQYF
>TRBJ1-4|many|TRBV29-1|.
TGCAGCGGGGGTGAAACTAATGAAAAACTGTTTTTT
CSGGETNEKLFF
>TRBJ1-1|few|TRBV6-5|.
TGTGCCAGCAGGCAATCGGGGGGCACTGAAGCTTTCTTT
CASRQSGGTEAFF
>TRBJ2-3|.|TRBV13|.
TGTGCCAGCAGCTTCCTGGGACCTAGCACAGATACGCAGTATTTT
CASSFLGPSTDTQYF
>TRBJ2-1|.|TRBV27|TRBD2
TGTGCCAGCAGCCTAACAACTAGCGGGTTTTACAATGAGCAGTTCTTC
CASSLTTSGFYNEQFF
>TRBJ2-1|few|TRBV18|TRBD1
TGTGCCAGCTCAGAGGGACAGGGGAACTACAATGAGCAGTTCTTC
CASSEGQGNYNEQFF
>TRBJ2-7|few|TRBV27|TRBD1
TGTGCCAGCAGTTCTCGACAGGGAGTAACCTACGAGCAGTACTTC
CASSSRQGVTYEQYF
>TRBJ2-3|many|TRBV20-1|.
TGCAGTGCCTCTCCTGCGGGGTTCACAGATACGCAGTATTTT
CSASPAGFTDTQYF
>TRBJ1-5|.|TRBV2|.
TGTGCCAGCAGTTTCACCTATCAGCCCCAGCATTTT
CASSFTYQPQHF
>TRBJ2-4|many|TRBV12-3/TRBV12-4|.
TGTGCCAGCTCCCAGACGAGGGACATTCAGTACTTC
CASSQTRDIQYF
>TRBJ2-4|.|TRBV28|.
TGTGCCAGCAGGGATCCGGGACCGAAGCTTAGGATTCAGTACTTC
CASRDPGPKLRIQYF
>TRBJ2-2|many|TRBV6-4|TRBD2
TGTGCCAGCAGGCCCGGGGGGAGCACCGGGGAGCTGTTTTTT
CASRPGGSTGELFF
>TRBJ1-1|.|TRBV6-6|.
TGTGCCAGCAGCTCTCTGGGGCAGGGAGCTTTCTTT
CASSSLGQGAFF
>TRBJ1-2|.|TRBV7-9|TRBD1
TGTGCCAGCAGCTCTATGCTAGGACAGGGTCCCTATGGCTACACCTTC
CASSSMLGQGPYGYTF
>TRBJ2-3|many|TRBV7-8|TRBD2
TGTGCCAGCAGCGAGACTAGCGGGAGAACTGCGACGCAGTATTTT
CASSETSGRTATQYF
>TRBJ2-1|few|TRBV7-2|.
TGTGCCAGCAGCTTCGGCAATGAGCAGTTCTTC
CASSFGNEQFF
>TRBJ2-4|many|TRBV6-4|TRBD2
TGTGCCAGCAGTGACTCGGGGAGGGAGACAGCCAAAAACATTCAGTACTTC
CASSDSGRETAKNIQYF
>TRBJ2-1|.|TRBV5-5|TRBD2
TGTGCCAGCAGCAGCGGGAGAAACCCGGATGAGCAGTTCTTC
CASSSGRNPDEQFF
>TRBJ2-7|many|TRBV10-3|.
TGTGCCATCAGTGACCGGTCGGGGGCGGTCGAGCAGTACTTC
CAISDRSGAVEQYF
>TRBJ2-1|many|TRBV11-3|.
TGTGCCAGCAGCTTAGATGGAAGTCCCCCGCGCAATGAGCAGTTCTTC
CASSLDGSPPRNEQFF
>TRBJ2-7|few|TRBV20-1|TRBD2
TGCAGTGCTAGTTCCGGGACTAGCGGGAGAGGAGAGCAGTACTTC
CSASSGTSGRGEQYF
>TRBJ2-1|many|TRBV5-6|TRBD1
TGTGCCAGCAGCTTGGTCCCGGGACAGGGGAACTACAATGAGCAGTTCTTC
CASSLVPGQGNYNEQFF
>TRBJ2-3|few|TRBV2|TRBD2
TGTGCCAGCACCGCCAGAGGAGCTAGCGGGAGTGCAGATACGCAGTATTTT
CASTARGASGSADTQYF
>TRBJ2-5|few|TRBV18|.
TGTGCCAGCTCACCCGTCAGTCAAGAGACCCAGTACTTC
CASSPVSQETQYF
>TRBJ2-1|.|TRBV7-9|.
TGTGCCAGCAGCTTAAGTGTGAACAATGAGCAGTTCTTC
CASSLSVNNEQFF
>TRBJ2-1|few|TRBV11-2|.
TGTGCCAGCAGCCATAGAGTCTATGAGCAGTTCTTC
CASSHRVYEQFF
>TRBJ2-3|.|TRBV7-2|TRBD2
TGTGCCAGCAGCCCCCAAGCGGGGGGCCCTGGCACAGATACGCAGTATTTT
CASSPQAGGPGTDTQYF
>TRBJ2-5|many|TRBV2|TRBD1
TGTGCCAGCAACAGACAGGGGGTGGAGACCCAGTACTTC
CASNRQGVETQYF
>TRBJ2-3|.|TRBV28|TRBD2
TGTGCCAGCACACCGGGACTAGCGGGACCAGATACGCAGTATTTT
CASTPGLAGPDTQYF
>TRBJ2-1|.|TRBV2|TRBD1
TGTGCCAGCAGTACAGGGGGCGATGAGCAGTTCTTC
CASSTGGDEQFF
>TRBJ2-1|few|TRBV5-1|.
TGCGCCAGCAGCTTGCAACTCTACAATGAGCAGTTCTTC
CASSLQLYNEQFF
>TRBJ2-2|.|TRBV7-8|.
TGTGCCAGCAGCCTACCCCCCGCGCGGAACACCGGGGAGCTGTTTTTT
CASSLPPARNTGELFF
>TRBJ2-5|.|TRBV27|TRBD2
TGTGCCAGCAGTTTAATTAGCGGGAGAACTTCCCCCGAGACCCAGTACTTC
CASSLISGRTSPETQYF
>TRBJ2-3|few|TRBV7-8|TRBD2
TGTGCCAGCAGCTTATTGGCTAGCGGTACAGATACGCAGTATTTT
CASSLLASGTDTQYF
>TRBJ2-1|many|TRBV7-2|.
TGTGCCAGCAGGTCCATCGTTCGCTCCTACAATGAGCAGTTCTTC
CASRSIVRSYNEQFF
>TRBJ2-1|few|TRBV7-2|.
TGTGCCAGCAGCTTGGCAGGTCAAAGCTCCTACAATGAGCAGTTCTTC
CASSLAGQSSYNEQFF
>TRBJ2-2|.|TRBV9|TRBD2
TGTGCCAGCAGCGTAGTGTCACTAGCGGGAGGAATCACCGGGGAGCTGTTTTTT
CASSVVSLAGGITGELFF
>TRBJ1-2|.|TRBV10-2|.
TGCGCCAGCAGGCAAGGTCAAGGATATGGCTACACCTTC
CASRQGQGYGYTF
>TRBJ1-2|few|TRBV12-3/TRBV12-4|.
TGTGCCAGCAGCCCAGGCCAGTCTGGCTACACCTTC
CASSPGQSGYTF
>TRBJ1-6|few|TRBV6-5|.
TGTGCCAGCACGCGACAGCGGATCAATTCACCCCTCCACTTT
CASTRQRINSPLHF
>TRBJ1-4|.|TRBV28|.
TGTGCCAGCACTTACCGGAGGGTAGGGGAAAAACTGTTTTTT
CASTYRRVGEKLFF
>TRBJ1-5|few|TRBV20-1|.
TGCAGTGCTAGAGTCGGGGGTTCCAATCAGCCCCAGCATTTT
CSARVGGSNQPQHF
>TRBJ2-5|few|TRBV20-1|TRBD2
TGCAGTGCGGGAGGGCGGAAAGAGACCCAGTACTTC
CSAGGRKETQYF
>TRBJ2-2|.|TRBV12-3/TRBV12-4|TRBD2
TGTGCCAGCAGTCTACTAGCGGATACGAACACCGGGGAGCTGTTTTTT
CASSLLADTNTGELFF